This T cell receptor (beta chain) was observed in a study of OX40 agonist ivuxolimab in advanced cancers. As for the study more broadly: Ivuxolimab was a fully human IgG2 agonistic monoclonal antibody targeting the costimulatory receptor OX40 (CD134). Intravenous ivuxolimab was administered to patients every 2 weeks at six dose levels: 0.01, 0.1, 0.3, 1.5, 3 and 10 mg/kg. Of the roughly 52 dose-escalation patients, hepatocellular carcinoma was present in about 20, melanoma in around 15, renal cell carcinoma in 9 and head and neck cancer in 9. A male proportion of 75% to 85% and a mean age of 60 years, ranging from roughly 20 to 80, were recorded for the dose-escalation cohort. Prior anti-PD-1, anti-PD-L1 or anti-CTLA-4 therapy was permitted, and less than 45% of dose-escalation patients had received checkpoint inhibitors. Partial responses occurred in three dose-escalation patients, of whom one had hepatocellular carcinoma and two had cutaneous melanoma. Peripheral TCRbeta sequencing aimed to test whether ivuxolimab altered TCR sequence diversity and caused clonal T-cell expansion. The paper reports the monotherapy dose-escalation portion (N of about 52 patients) of the phase I ivuxolimab trial.

Germline trimming: 5 bases from V, 10 bases from J; junction bases outside gene matches: 12. The CDR3 has 15 amino acids, counting the end cysteine and phenylalanine. The kept DNA is CDR3 alone, 45 bases in frame from the first base. CDR1 is given as SSHAT and CDR2 as FNYEAQ, both from the germline V gene (reference sequence). About this clone itself: Its recognized antigen is unknown. Base-call qualities are not available, and no considerably larger clone is one nucleotide away.

The paper as a whole reports these results and caveats: At doses from 0.1 to 3.0 mg/kg, clonal expansion was seen in both CD4+ and CD8+ blood T cells between baseline and week 6. The antigen specificity of the peripheral T cells that underwent clonal expansion was not determined. Partial responders in the 0.1-3.0 mg/kg groups had among the lowest normalized peripheral clonal expansion, especially among CD8+ T cells. After ivuxolimab, expanded clones were on average more numerous among CD8+ T cells than among CD4+ T cells. Low levels of normalized T-cell clonal expansion were also seen in some patients who did not respond.

Patients with a history of autoimmune disease or receiving systemic immunosuppression were excluded from the trial. Peripheral blood for TCR sequencing was drawn from every dose cohort at baseline, at cycle 4 day 1 and at cycle 7 day 1. Samples came from an open-label, multicenter, first-in-human phase I dose-escalation trial of ivuxolimab. Adults with locally advanced or metastatic head and neck squamous cell, hepatocellular, melanoma or renal cell carcinoma were enrolled in the trial. Before TCR sequencing, CD4+ T cells and CD8+ T cells were sorted from peripheral blood as separate populations. Genomic DNA was isolated from the sorted cells so that the TCRbeta CDR3 region could be sequenced. TCRbeta CDR3 regions were sequenced using the immunoSEQ Assay. TCRdb took this table from immuneACCESS and kept in-frame rearrangements with V and J called. Such tables lack part of the clones; where checked against another copy, unresolved V genes explain under half of the gap, and the rest is unexplained. The sample has around 86,000 clones on record, about 93% of them singletons. 14% of the sample lies in the top ten.

This clonotype was obtained from an adult with an advanced solid tumor such as melanoma, head and neck, liver or kidney cancer. The rearranged chain carries TRBV7-7 and TRBJ2-5; TRBD2 lines up with 11 middle nucleotides. The input for sequencing was CD4+ or CD8+ T cells sorted from blood, taken in a trial of the OX40 agonist ivuxolimab. The encoded CDR3 is CASSLLAGASPIQYF. Here is the DNA: TGTGCCAGCAGCCTACTAGCGGGGGCCTCCCCGATCCAGTACTTC.